In its sample, the clone carrying this T cell receptor (beta chain) was seen many times. Possible read error: a much larger clone is one base away. Other nucleotide sequences from this sample produce the same CDR3. Germline CDR1 is SGHTA and CDR2 is FQGTGA. CDR3 size: 15 residues. V lost 5 bases, J lost 8 bases, and 21 bases lay in between. These data come from a study of metastatic and nonmetastatic thyroid tumors. All patients were untreated before thyroid surgery. MiXCR reprocessed the PCR reads for TCRdb. The sample records over 20,000 clones, 26% being singletons. What was sequenced was blood. This clonotype was sampled from a male donor with papillary thyroid cancer or a benign thyroid nodule (not recorded which). Some clones in this sample may be carry-over from other donors' samples. This sequence joins TRBV7-3 and TRBJ1-2, with D possibly matching TRBD1 (6 bases). The DNA for the CDR3 is TGTGCCAGCAGCCCGGGAGTGAAGGGGGGAGGGGGCTACACCTTC. This sequence encodes CASSPGVKGGGGYTF.